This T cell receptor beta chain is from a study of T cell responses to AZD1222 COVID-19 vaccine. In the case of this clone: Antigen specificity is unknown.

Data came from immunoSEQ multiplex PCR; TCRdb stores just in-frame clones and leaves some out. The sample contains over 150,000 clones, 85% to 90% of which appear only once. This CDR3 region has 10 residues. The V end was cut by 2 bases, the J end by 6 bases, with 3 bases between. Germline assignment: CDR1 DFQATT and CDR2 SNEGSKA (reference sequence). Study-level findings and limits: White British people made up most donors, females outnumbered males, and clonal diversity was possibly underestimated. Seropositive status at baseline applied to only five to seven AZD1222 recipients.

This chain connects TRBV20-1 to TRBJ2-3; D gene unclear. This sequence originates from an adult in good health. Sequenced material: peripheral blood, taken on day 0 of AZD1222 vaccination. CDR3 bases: TGCAGTGCTAGACAGGATACGCAGTATTTT. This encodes CSARQDTQYF.